The 25 T cell receptor beta chains below were found in one sample sequenced in a study of cytomegalovirus exposure and HLA in healthy donors. Primers: 60 Vbeta forward and 13 Jbeta reverse. Libraries were prepared by immunoSEQ multiplex PCR; TCRdb keeps only in-frame clonotypes and omits some of them. In the table there are around 100,000 clones, approximately 78% of which are singletons. Material: PBMCs. These receptors were collected from a male donor in good health and CMV-seropositive.

The V call is TRBV27, the J call TRBJ2-2, with D perhaps TRBD2 (6 bases). The CDR3 runs to 13 residues. CDR1 and CDR2 from the germline V gene are MNHEY and SMNVEV (reference sequence). V was shortened by 6 bases and J by 2 bases, with 7 bases between the two germline ends. The CDR3 reads CASRGGNTGELFF. For the CDR3, the DNA is TGTGCCAGCAGGGGAGGTAACACCGGGGAGCTGTTTTTT.

V is TRBV14 and J is TRBJ1-4; 7 bases match TRBD1. The germline CDR1 and CDR2 sequences are SGHDN and FVKESK. With 1 base clipped from V and 13 bases from J, the junction kept 6 bases outside the gene matches. This CDR3 comprises 13 residues. The CDR3 region is CASSQGGGGRLFF. Here the CDR3 DNA reads TGTGCCAGCAGCCAAGGCGGAGGGGGCAGACTGTTTTTT.

The chain recombines TRBV27 with TRBJ2-1; no clear D gene. There are 14 residues in the CDR3. V was shortened by 6 bases and J by 4 bases, with 13 bases between the two germline ends. CDR1 is MNHEY, CDR2 SMNVEV, per germline (reference sequence). The CDR3 coding sequence is TGTGCCAGCAGGCGTTCCGGCGGATACAATGAGCAGTTCTTC. Encoded protein: CASRRSGGYNEQFF.

The chain has TRBV19 and TRBJ1-1; 8 bases match TRBD1. This CDR3 region has 15 residues. V shed 8 bases and J 0 bases; nucleotides not matched to a gene: 8. CDR1 is LNHDA and CDR2 is SQIVND in the germline V gene (reference sequence). CDR3 sequence: CASSTGVGMNTEAFF. The CDR3 DNA follows: TGTGCCAGTTCGACAGGGGTCGGGATGAACACTGAAGCTTTCTTT.

Only a few counts were recorded for this clone. The CDR3 sequence: CASSPIRGVKYGYTF. CDR3 sequence (DNA): TGTGCCAGCTCACCAATCAGAGGAGTAAAATATGGCTACACCTTC. The chain couples TRBV18 to TRBJ1-2, with D unresolved. V lost 2 bases and J lost 5, with 15 bases in between. This CDR3 region has 15 residues. Germline CDR1 and CDR2: KGHSH and LQKENI.

A few counts support this clone. The V call is TRBV7-9, the J call TRBJ1-1, with TRBD1 identical over 7 bases. Per the germline V gene, CDR1 is SEHNR and CDR2 is FQNEAQ (reference sequence). This CDR3 comprises 14 residues. V was pared by 6 bases and J by 4 bases, with 8 bases of the junction left unmatched. The DNA of the CDR3 is TGTGCCAGCAGGATACAGGGGAGAGCCACTGAAGCTTTCTTT. It is translated as CASRIQGRATEAFF.

This chain uses TRBV6-5 with TRBJ1-1; TRBD1 matches 7 bases. The CDR3 extends over 15 amino acids. Germline CDR1 MNHEY, CDR2 SVGAGI. The ends lost 6 bases at V and 4 bases at J; junction bases unmatched: 11. The CDR3 sequence is CASRKDRLGRTEAFF. Written as DNA, the CDR3 is TGTGCCAGCAGAAAGGACAGGTTGGGCCGCACTGAAGCTTTCTTT.

The chain employs TRBV5-1 and TRBJ2-6; D is unresolved. Trimming pared 4 bases from V and 4 bases from J, leaving 9 bases between. The CDR3 consists of 14 residues. From germline, CDR1 is SGHRS and CDR2 YFSETQ. CDR3 DNA: TGCGCCAGCAGCGTCAGTACAGGGGCCAACGTCCTGACTTTC. It specifies CASSVSTGANVLTF. The whole variable domain, filled in from reference TRBV5-1 and TRBJ2-6, reads KAGVTQTPRYLIKTRGQQVTLSCSPISGHRSVSWYQQTPGQGLQFLFEYFSETQRNKGNFPGRFSGRQFSNSRSEMNVSTLELGDSALYLCASSVSTGANVLTFGAGSRLTVL.

This clone showed up just a few times. The CDR3 DNA reads as TGTGCCAGCAGCGCAGCAACGGGGGAGCAGTACTTC. This gives the protein CASSAATGEQYF. The chain is built from TRBV5-6 and TRBJ2-7, with a tentative D call TRBD2 (5 bases). Germline V gene data show CDR1 as SGHDT and CDR2 as YYEEEE. The CDR3 is 12 residues long. V was clipped by 4 bases and J by 7 bases, with 12 bases between them.

This clone has only one observation. This chain joins TRBV5-1 and TRBJ2-5, with TRBD1 identical over 7 bases. Germline lookup yields CDR1 SGHRS and CDR2 YFSETQ. The CDR3 totals 13 residues. The V segment lost 5 bases and the J segment 2 bases; nucleotides outside the gene matches: 3. The CDR3 region has the DNA TGCGCCAGCAGAACCAGGGGGCAAGAGACCCAGTACTTC. Translating it yields CASRTRGQETQYF.

This clone was found a few times. This chain joins TRBV5-8 and TRBJ1-5; D remains unclear. CDR1 and CDR2 (germline): SGHTS, YDEGEE. The CDR3 consists of 13 residues. Trimming stripped 5 bases from V and 0 bases from J, with 6 bases between. DNA of the CDR3: TGTGCCAGCAGGAGGTATAGCAATCAGCCCCAGCATTTT. Protein product: CASRRYSNQPQHF.

The J gene is TRBJ2-7, the V gene TRBV19; TRBD1 might be the D (6 bases). This CDR3 contains 14 residues. V gave up 5 bases and J gave up 3 bases, with 14 bases separating them. CDR1 and CDR2 (germline): LNHDA, SQIVND (reference sequence). Here the CDR3 reads CASSARGHGYEQYF. CDR3 nucleotide sequence: TGTGCCAGTAGTGCTAGGGGACATGGCTACGAGCAGTACTTC.

The chain links TRBV7-9 to TRBJ2-7; no definite D call. V gave up 8 bases and J gave up 5 bases, with 19 bases separating them. The CDR3 consists of 14 residues. In germline, CDR1 is SEHNR, CDR2 FQNEAQ (reference sequence). CDR3 nucleotide sequence: TGTGCCAGCTGGGCCACAGACGGAAAAAACGAGCAGTACTTC. Translated, it gives CASWATDGKNEQYF. The variable domain in full, completed from reference TRBV7-9 and TRBJ2-7, reads DTGVSQNPRHKITKRGQNVTFRCDPISEHNRLYWYRQTLGQGPEFLTYFQNEAQLEKSRLLSDRFSAERPKGSFSTLEIQRTEQGDSAMYLCASWATDGKNEQYFGPGTRLTVT.

The chain combines TRBV12-2 with TRBJ2-7; the D call TRBD1 from the table was never checked on the DNA. TRBV12-2 is classified as a pseudogene. The CDR3 consists of 11 residues. Written as DNA, the CDR3 is TGTGCAAGTCGCCTCCGGGACAAAAGGTACTTC. It specifies CASRLRDKRYF.

The rearrangement links TRBV5-1 to TRBJ2-5; 15 bases agree with TRBD2. CDR1 SGHRS and CDR2 YFSETQ come from the germline V gene. CDR3 length: 18 amino acids. Trimming took 2 bases from V and 2 from J; bases not matched to a gene: 7. The CDR3 loop reads CASSFGGTSGGQQETQYF. The CDR3 nucleotides read TGCGCCAGCAGCTTTGGAGGGACTAGCGGGGGGCAACAAGAGACCCAGTACTTC.

The rearrangement joins TRBV10-3 to TRBJ2-1; 11 bases align to TRBD2. J gave up 4 bases and V 6 bases, and 5 bases lay outside the gene matches. The CDR3 is 15 amino acids. CDR1 and CDR2 (germline): ENHRY, SYGVKD. The CDR3 sequence: CAIRAGLAGYNEQFF. The CDR3 DNA reads as TGTGCCATCAGAGCCGGACTAGCGGGTTACAATGAGCAGTTCTTC.

The chain links TRBV9 to TRBJ2-5; tentatively, D is TRBD2 (6 bases). With 3 bases removed from V and 2 bases from J, the gap between germline ends came to 11 bases. The CDR3 extends over 14 amino acids. Germline assignment: CDR1 SGDLS and CDR2 YYNGEE. Written as DNA, the CDR3 is TGTGCCAGCAGCGCTTCCGGGAGACAAGAGACCCAGTACTTC. Translated: CASSASGRQETQYF.

This clone was seen more than once but under ten times. The chain is built from TRBV30 and TRBJ1-2; D is unclear. Germline V gene lookup returns CDR1 GTSNPN and CDR2 SVGIG (reference sequence). V dropped 5 bases and J dropped 8 bases, with 12 bases sitting between them. The length of the CDR3 is 11 residues. The CDR3, as DNA: TGTGCCTGGGGAGGGAGTAGCGGCTACACCTTC. It codes for CAWGGSSGYTF.

This clone was seen just once. The chain is built from TRBV30 and TRBJ2-7, with D tentatively TRBD1 (5 bases). Germline V gene sequence: CDR1 GTSNPN, CDR2 SVGIG (reference sequence). CDR3 length: 12 residues. The germline V and J ends were trimmed by 1 base and 6 bases, with 10 bases remaining between them. The CDR3 DNA sequence: TGTGCCTGGAGTGAGACAGATGGCGAGCAGTACTTC. Its protein product is CAWSETDGEQYF. The full variable domain, its missing parts supplied by reference TRBV30 and TRBJ2-7, is SQTIHQWPATLVQPVGSPLSLECTVEGTSNPNLYWYRQAAGRGLQLLFYSVGIGQISSEVPQNLSASRPQDRQFILSSKKLLLSDSGFYLCAWSETDGEQYFGPGTRLTVT.

The rearrangement links TRBV27 to TRBJ1-1; D unclear. This CDR3 contains 13 residues. V was cut by 3 bases and J by 9 bases, with 14 bases left in between. Germline V gene sequence: CDR1 MNHEY, CDR2 SMNVEV (reference sequence). This CDR3 reads CASSFSGYLKAFF. The CDR3 DNA is TGTGCCAGCAGTTTTAGCGGCTATTTAAAAGCTTTCTTT.

This clone turned up a few times. The chain is built from TRBV10-3 and TRBJ2-7, with 9 nucleotides matching TRBD1. Germline lookup yields CDR1 ENHRY and CDR2 SYGVKD. Germline trimming cut 6 bases from V and 3 bases from J; bases unmatched to any gene: 3. The CDR3 is made up of 13 amino acids. CDR3 DNA sequence: TGTGCCATCAGGCGGGGACAGGGCTACGAGCAGTACTTC. It specifies CAIRRGQGYEQYF.

Only a few counts were recorded for this clone. The V call is TRBV15, the J call TRBJ1-4; the D gene is possibly TRBD1 (5 bases). The CDR3 spans 13 residues. Germline lookup yields CDR1 LNHNV and CDR2 YYDKDF (reference sequence). V lost 8 bases and J 6 bases, leaving 13 bases between the germline ends. For the CDR3, the DNA is TGTGCCACCCGGGGGGGGGTTCATGAAAAACTGTTTTTT. Protein product: CATRGGVHEKLFF.

The chain has TRBV13 and TRBJ2-3; no clear D. The CDR3 totals 17 residues. V was shortened by 3 bases and J by 2 bases, with 18 bases between the two germline ends. CDR1 and CDR2 (germline): PRHDT, FYEKMQ (reference sequence). In DNA form, the CDR3 reads TGTGCCAGCAGCTTGGCCGCAGGCAGTCAGGCCACAGATACGCAGTATTTT. Its translation is CASSLAAGSQATDTQYF.

The rearrangement links TRBV30 to TRBJ1-2; 9 bases are shared with TRBD1. Germline CDR1 reads GTSNPN; CDR2 reads SVGIG (reference sequence). The junction had 9 bases not matched to a gene; V was cut back by 5 bases and J by 2 bases. The CDR3 covers 15 residues. The CDR3 here is CAWWRSDRGNYGYTF. Here the CDR3 DNA reads TGTGCCTGGTGGAGAAGCGACAGGGGGAACTATGGCTACACCTTC.

CDR3 region: CASSFGSSGGDTQYF. Written as DNA, the CDR3 is TGTGCCAGCAGCTTTGGGTCTAGCGGGGGGGATACGCAGTATTTT. The rearrangement joins TRBV7-2 to TRBJ2-3, with 11 bases that match TRBD2. After removal of 3 bases from V and 6 bases from J, the junction contained 5 bases not matched to a gene. This CDR3 is built from 15 residues. CDR1 and CDR2 (germline): SGHTA, FQGNSA. The whole variable domain, remainder taken from reference TRBV7-2 and TRBJ2-3, is GAGVSQSPSNKVTEKGKDVELRCDPISGHTALYWYRQSLGQGLEFLIYFQGNSAPDKSGLPSDRFSAERTGGSVSTLTIQRTQQEDSAVYLCASSFGSSGGDTQYFGPGTRLTVL.